One T cell receptor beta chain is described in this entry. Participant age was roughly 18 to 95 years, and participants resided in fewer than 30 US areas. Cohort placement rested on clinical history that participants reported themselves. TCRdb's table, derived via immunoSEQ multiplex PCR, lists solely in-frame clones and lacks some. This repertoire shows hundreds of thousands of clones, around 92% found once; its top ten account for about 8.4%. This specimen comes from a study of blood T cell repertoires in COVID-19. Study-level background: The samples span acute and convalescent COVID-19 from the United States, Italy and Spain. Nucleic acid was either cDNA or gDNA, and it came from T cells, B-cell-depleted T cells, or PBMCs.

V was clipped by 0 bases and J by 0 bases, with 10 bases between them. The CDR3 has 16 amino acids. Germline V gene data show CDR1 as SGHKS and CDR2 as YYEKEE (reference sequence). The chain carries TRBV5-5 and TRBJ1-5; D is unclear. The source is a woman aged 25-40 years who had recovered from COVID-19. The source material was PBMCs or T cells enriched from blood (not recorded which). The CDR3 DNA follows: TGTGCCAGCAGCTTGGGGGGAGGGATTAGCAATCAGCCCCAGCATTTT. This codes for CASSLGGGISNQPQHF.